The rows below give T cell receptor beta chains drawn from one sample of a study of blood T cell repertoires in COVID-19. Clones were read by immunoSEQ multiplex PCR, and TCRdb kept only the in-frame ones, dropping some. The sample has under 150,000 clones, roughly nine tenths seen once; the top ten hold approximately 3%. Sequencing was carried out using peripheral blood. Receptors originate from a woman aged 55-69 years with active COVID-19. CDR3s include the opening cysteine and the closing phenylalanine or tryptophan. A D gene is named only where the DNA matches it firmly. Clone size appears in some rows only: once, few, many, or a class for an expanded clone.

v_gene: TRBV28; abundance: -; j_gene: TRBJ2-7; d_gene: -; CDR3nt: TGTGCCAGCAGTTTTAGTATCCCGTTAAGCTCCTACGAGCAGTACTTC; CDR3aa: CASSFSIPLSSYEQYF
v_gene: TRBV7-2; abundance: -; j_gene: TRBJ2-7; d_gene: -; CDR3nt: TGTGCCAGCAGCTCTCACAGTACCTACGAGCAGTACTTC; CDR3aa: CASSSHSTYEQYF
v_gene: TRBV18; abundance: -; j_gene: TRBJ2-3; d_gene: TRBD2; CDR3nt: TGTGCCAGCTCACCACCCTTACGCGGGAGAGAGACAGATACGCAGTATTTT; CDR3aa: CASSPPLRGRETDTQYF
v_gene: TRBV6-6; abundance: once; j_gene: TRBJ1-1; d_gene: -; CDR3nt: TGTGCCAGCAGTTACTCTTACAGTTATGAAGCTTTCTTT; CDR3aa: CASSYSYSYEAFF
v_gene: TRBV28; abundance: -; j_gene: TRBJ2-6; d_gene: -; CDR3nt: TGTGCCAGCAGTTCAGGGGCCGGGGCCAACGTCCTGACTTTC; CDR3aa: CASSSGAGANVLTF
v_gene: TRBV27; abundance: -; j_gene: TRBJ2-7; d_gene: -; CDR3nt: TGTGCCAGCAGTTTGCGGGACAGCTCTACCGAGCAGTACTTC; CDR3aa: CASSLRDSSTEQYF
v_gene: TRBV6-6; abundance: -; j_gene: TRBJ2-3; d_gene: -; CDR3nt: TGTGCCAGCAGTTACTCTCGACAGCCACCCAAGTATTTT; CDR3aa: CASSYSRQPPKYF
v_gene: TRBV4-2; abundance: -; j_gene: TRBJ1-2; d_gene: TRBD1; CDR3nt: TGTGCCAGCAGCCGGGACAGGGACCTCTATGGCTACACCTTC; CDR3aa: CASSRDRDLYGYTF
v_gene: TRBV11-3; abundance: -; j_gene: TRBJ2-7; d_gene: TRBD1; CDR3nt: TGTGCCAGCAGCCAAAGGGGGCGGCCCTTGGAGCAGTACTTC; CDR3aa: CASSQRGRPLEQYF
v_gene: TRBV19; abundance: -; j_gene: TRBJ1-1; d_gene: TRBD1; CDR3nt: TGTGCCAGTAGTGTCCGGGACAGGGCACCTGAAGCTTTCTTT; CDR3aa: CASSVRDRAPEAFF
v_gene: TRBV10-3; abundance: -; j_gene: TRBJ2-1; d_gene: TRBD2; CDR3nt: TGTGCCATCACTAAAGCGGGAGCGGGGCACAATGAGCAGTTCTTC; CDR3aa: CAITKAGAGHNEQFF
v_gene: TRBV28; abundance: -; j_gene: TRBJ1-4; d_gene: TRBD1; CDR3nt: TGTGCCAGCAGTTTATTCCCGACAGGGGCTAAAGAAAAACTGTTTTTT; CDR3aa: CASSLFPTGAKEKLFF
v_gene: TRBV7-9; abundance: -; j_gene: TRBJ2-1; d_gene: -; CDR3nt: TGTGCCAGCAGCTATAAAAAAAACCTCGACACCAATGAGCAGTTCTTC; CDR3aa: CASSYKKNLDTNEQFF
v_gene: TRBV4-1; abundance: -; j_gene: TRBJ2-1; d_gene: TRBD2; CDR3nt: TGCGCCAGCAGCCAACGCGAGCGGGGGACCTACAATGAGCAGTTCTTC; CDR3aa: CASSQRERGTYNEQFF
v_gene: TRBV6-2/TRBV6-3; abundance: -; j_gene: TRBJ1-1; d_gene: -; CDR3nt: TGTGCCAGCAGTTACCCCCCGGGAGGGAACACTGAAGCTTTCTTT; CDR3aa: CASSYPPGGNTEAFF
v_gene: TRBV28; abundance: -; j_gene: TRBJ2-1; d_gene: -; CDR3nt: TGTGCCAGCAGTTTATACCCGGGAAGCTCCTACAATGAGCAGTTCTTC; CDR3aa: CASSLYPGSSYNEQFF
v_gene: TRBV24-1; abundance: -; j_gene: TRBJ1-2; d_gene: TRBD1; CDR3nt: TGTGCCACCAGTGATCAGGGGGCTGTGGACTATGGCTACACCTTC; CDR3aa: CATSDQGAVDYGYTF
v_gene: TRBV10-3; abundance: -; j_gene: TRBJ1-5; d_gene: -; CDR3nt: TGTGCCATCAGTGAGGGGTCAGGGGATCTGGAAAATCAGCCCCAGCATTTT; CDR3aa: CAISEGSGDLENQPQHF
v_gene: TRBV28; abundance: -; j_gene: TRBJ1-5; d_gene: TRBD1; CDR3nt: TGTGCCAGCAGCCCACCGGGACAGCTGGAGCCCCAGCATTTT; CDR3aa: CASSPPGQLEPQHF
v_gene: TRBV19; abundance: -; j_gene: TRBJ2-1; d_gene: -; CDR3nt: TGTGCCACCCAGGGGGGTTACAATGAGCAGTTCTTC; CDR3aa: CATQGGYNEQFF
v_gene: TRBV18; abundance: -; j_gene: TRBJ1-1; d_gene: -; CDR3nt: TGTGCCAGCTCACCAACAGGTTCGGGCCATCGGACTGAAGCTTTCTTT; CDR3aa: CASSPTGSGHRTEAFF
v_gene: TRBV24-1; abundance: -; j_gene: TRBJ2-7; d_gene: -; CDR3nt: TGTGCCACCGCTAGCGAGTCCTACGAGCAGTACTTC; CDR3aa: CATASESYEQYF
v_gene: TRBV27; abundance: -; j_gene: TRBJ2-2; d_gene: -; CDR3nt: TGTGCCAGCAGTTTATCGGGGGCGCAGAACACCGGGGAGCTGTTTTTT; CDR3aa: CASSLSGAQNTGELFF
v_gene: TRBV7-6; abundance: -; j_gene: TRBJ2-7; d_gene: TRBD1; CDR3nt: TGTGCCAGCAGCTTAGTCCCGGGACAGGGGGCCTACGAGCAGTACTTC; CDR3aa: CASSLVPGQGAYEQYF
v_gene: TRBV5-4; abundance: -; j_gene: TRBJ2-3; d_gene: TRBD2; CDR3nt: TGTGCCAGCAGCTTGTCTAGCGGACGCACAGATACGCAGTATTTT; CDR3aa: CASSLSSGRTDTQYF
v_gene: TRBV18; abundance: -; j_gene: TRBJ1-1; d_gene: -; CDR3nt: TGTGCCAGCTCACCAAACATGAACACTGAAGCTTTCTTT; CDR3aa: CASSPNMNTEAFF
v_gene: TRBV2; abundance: -; j_gene: TRBJ2-2; d_gene: TRBD1; CDR3nt: TGTGCCAGCAGAGGACAGGGAACCGGGGAGCTGTTTTTT; CDR3aa: CASRGQGTGELFF
v_gene: TRBV4-1; abundance: many; j_gene: TRBJ1-1; d_gene: -; CDR3nt: TGCGCCAGCAGCCCAAGACAGGTCCACACTGAAGCTTTCTTT; CDR3aa: CASSPRQVHTEAFF
v_gene: TRBV2; abundance: -; j_gene: TRBJ2-1; d_gene: -; CDR3nt: TGTGCCACCAAACAACAGCTATGGGCCTACAATGAGCAGTTCTTC; CDR3aa: CATKQQLWAYNEQFF
v_gene: TRBV7-9; abundance: once; j_gene: TRBJ2-7; d_gene: TRBD2; CDR3nt: TGTGCCAGCAGCTTGGTCACTAGCGGGCCCCCCTACGAGCAGTACTTC; CDR3aa: CASSLVTSGPPYEQYF
v_gene: TRBV2; abundance: once; j_gene: TRBJ2-3; d_gene: TRBD2; CDR3nt: TGTGCCAGCAGCCTACTAGCGGGCACAGATACGCAGTATTTT; CDR3aa: CASSLLAGTDTQYF
v_gene: TRBV9; abundance: -; j_gene: TRBJ2-5; d_gene: TRBD2; CDR3nt: TGTGCCAGCAGCGTAGGGCTAGCGGAGGAGACCCAGTACTTC; CDR3aa: CASSVGLAEETQYF
v_gene: TRBV11-2; abundance: -; j_gene: TRBJ2-3; d_gene: -; CDR3nt: TGTGCCAGCAGCTGGACAAACGAGAGGCCCTACCGTTGGTATACGCAGTATTTT; CDR3aa: CASSWTNERPYRWYTQYF
v_gene: TRBV11-2; abundance: -; j_gene: TRBJ1-3; d_gene: -; CDR3nt: TGTGCCAGCAGCAATCCGGGGGTCCACACCATATATTTT; CDR3aa: CASSNPGVHTIYF
v_gene: TRBV6-2/TRBV6-3; abundance: -; j_gene: TRBJ2-1; d_gene: TRBD1; CDR3nt: TGTGCCAGCAGTTATCAGGGGGTGAGTCGGTTCTTC; CDR3aa: CASSYQGVSRFF
v_gene: TRBV11-3; abundance: -; j_gene: TRBJ1-2; d_gene: TRBD1; CDR3nt: TGTGCCAGCAGCCGACAGGGGCCGCTGGCCTATGGCTACACCTTC; CDR3aa: CASSRQGPLAYGYTF
v_gene: TRBV18; abundance: -; j_gene: TRBJ2-3; d_gene: -; CDR3nt: TGTGCCAGCTCACCAGGGGCCGGCACAGATACGCAGTATTTT; CDR3aa: CASSPGAGTDTQYF
v_gene: TRBV7-2; abundance: -; j_gene: TRBJ1-1; d_gene: -; CDR3nt: TGTGCCAGCAGCTTACAGGTTGGTGGATCAAGGACTGAAGCTTTCTTT; CDR3aa: CASSLQVGGSRTEAFF
v_gene: TRBV5-1; abundance: -; j_gene: TRBJ1-3; d_gene: -; CDR3nt: TGCGCCAGCAGCACCGGGTCAGTTATCTCTGGAAACACCATATATTTT; CDR3aa: CASSTGSVISGNTIYF
v_gene: TRBV5-6; abundance: once; j_gene: TRBJ1-2; d_gene: -; CDR3nt: TGTGCCAGCAGCTTGGTTCGGCAGCGGGATGGATATGGCTACACCTTC; CDR3aa: CASSLVRQRDGYGYTF
v_gene: TRBV28; abundance: -; j_gene: TRBJ2-7; d_gene: -; CDR3nt: TGTGCCACCAGGACGGAGAATGCTTACGAGCAGTACTTC; CDR3aa: CATRTENAYEQYF
v_gene: TRBV4-2; abundance: -; j_gene: TRBJ1-2; d_gene: TRBD1; CDR3nt: TGTGCCAGCAGGGAACCGGGACAGGGGGTTGATGGCTACACCTTC; CDR3aa: CASREPGQGVDGYTF
v_gene: TRBV5-6; abundance: -; j_gene: TRBJ2-7; d_gene: -; CDR3nt: TGTGCCAGCAACTCCGGGTATGGATCCTACGAGCAGTACTTC; CDR3aa: CASNSGYGSYEQYF
v_gene: TRBV3-1/TRBV3-2; abundance: -; j_gene: TRBJ2-5; d_gene: -; CDR3nt: TGTGGCGCGGGACCACGGGAGACCCAGTACTTC; CDR3aa: CGAGPRETQYF
v_gene: TRBV5-1; abundance: -; j_gene: TRBJ2-5; d_gene: -; CDR3nt: TGCGCCAGCAGCTTGGCCGCCGCGGGTCCGGAGACCCAGTACTTC; CDR3aa: CASSLAAAGPETQYF
v_gene: TRBV3-1/TRBV3-2; abundance: few; j_gene: TRBJ1-2; d_gene: -; CDR3nt: TGTGCCAGCAGCCCAGGGGTAGGTGACTATGGCTACACCTTC; CDR3aa: CASSPGVGDYGYTF
v_gene: TRBV5-3; abundance: -; j_gene: TRBJ2-1; d_gene: -; CDR3nt: TGTGCCAGAAGTGAGGTGGGTATGCGTAATGAGCAGTTCTTC; CDR3aa: CARSEVGMRNEQFF
v_gene: TRBV12-2; abundance: once; j_gene: TRBJ2-3; d_gene: -; CDR3nt: TGTGCAAGTCGCTTAGAAGGTGAAGCTAGCGGGAGGCCCACAGATACGCAGTATTTT; CDR3aa: CASRLEGEASGRPTDTQYF
v_gene: TRBV28; abundance: -; j_gene: TRBJ1-6; d_gene: -; CDR3nt: TGTGCCAGCAGTTCCGGACCCTCAGGGCATAATTCACCCCTCCACTTT; CDR3aa: CASSSGPSGHNSPLHF
v_gene: TRBV7-3; abundance: -; j_gene: TRBJ2-7; d_gene: -; CDR3nt: TGTGCCAGCAGCCCTTATCAGGGTTCCTACGAGCAGTACTTC; CDR3aa: CASSPYQGSYEQYF
v_gene: TRBV5-1; abundance: -; j_gene: TRBJ2-5; d_gene: -; CDR3nt: TGCGCCAGCAGCTCAACAGGCCCCCCACAAGAGACCCAGTACTTC; CDR3aa: CASSSTGPPQETQYF
v_gene: TRBV6-2/TRBV6-3; abundance: once; j_gene: TRBJ2-6; d_gene: -; CDR3nt: TGTGCCAGCAGCCTAGACAGAAACTCTGGGGCCAACGTCCTGACTTTC; CDR3aa: CASSLDRNSGANVLTF
v_gene: TRBV28; abundance: -; j_gene: TRBJ2-1; d_gene: -; CDR3nt: TGTGCCAGCAGTTTGGGGGCAGGGTACAATGAGCAGTTCTTC; CDR3aa: CASSLGAGYNEQFF
v_gene: TRBV9; abundance: -; j_gene: TRBJ2-7; d_gene: TRBD2; CDR3nt: TGTGCCAGCAGCGTAACCGGGACTAGCGGTGACGAGCAGTACTTC; CDR3aa: CASSVTGTSGDEQYF
v_gene: TRBV30; abundance: -; j_gene: TRBJ2-1; d_gene: -; CDR3nt: TGTGCCTGGAGCCGCTCCTACAATGAGCAGTTCTTC; CDR3aa: CAWSRSYNEQFF
v_gene: TRBV7-2; abundance: -; j_gene: TRBJ2-1; d_gene: TRBD2; CDR3nt: TGTGCCAGCAGCTTAGTAGTAGTAGGCGGGAGGAGTGGTGAGCAGTTCTTC; CDR3aa: CASSLVVVGGRSGEQFF
v_gene: TRBV18; abundance: -; j_gene: TRBJ1-1; d_gene: TRBD1; CDR3nt: TGTGCCAGCTCTTCCTTAAACCCGGGACAGGGGAAGACTGAAGCTTTCTTT; CDR3aa: CASSSLNPGQGKTEAFF
v_gene: TRBV21-1; abundance: -; j_gene: TRBJ2-6; d_gene: -; CDR3nt: TGTGCCAGCAGCATCCGGGACAGAAGCTCTGGGGCCAACGTCCTGACTTTC; CDR3aa: CASSIRDRSSGANVLTF
v_gene: TRBV10-3; abundance: -; j_gene: TRBJ2-1; d_gene: TRBD2; CDR3nt: TGTGCCATCAGGGCTAGCGGGAGCCGTCGTGATGAGCAGTTCTTC; CDR3aa: CAIRASGSRRDEQFF